Each of the 21 T cell receptor beta chains below was sequenced from the same sample in a study of HIV-infected patients and healthy controls. MiXCR, applied by TCRdb to the 5' RACE reads, yields one record per CDR3 protein. The repertoire consists of some 67,000 distinct CDR3 sequences, with roughly 16% occurring once and the leading ten covering 4.5% to 7%. Sequencing was carried out using CD4+ T cells from blood. The receptors derive from a human donor in good health.

Concerning this clonotype: Mismatch with germline at one junction end may stem from a read error. This chain's CDR3 is CATSRQRTDTQYF. CDR3 nucleotide sequence: TGTGCCACCAGCCGTCAACGCACAGATACGCAGTATTTT. The rearrangement uses TRBV5-6 and TRBJ2-3, with D uncertain. From germline, CDR1 is SGHDT and CDR2 YYEEEE. The CDR3 runs to 13 residues.

The chain is built from TRBV7-2 and TRBJ1-2; 7 nucleotides match TRBD1. Germline CDR1 SGHTA, CDR2 FQGNSA. Trimming at V came to 4 bases and at J to 4 bases, leaving 9 bases not matched to a gene. The length of the CDR3 is 15 residues. As DNA, the CDR3 is TGTGCCAGCAGCTCCCTACAGGGGCCTACCTATGGCTACACCTTC. Protein: CASSSLQGPTYGYTF.

This rearrangement joins TRBV20-1 to TRBJ2-7; 8 nucleotides agree with TRBD2. The CDR3 runs 15 residues. Germline CDR1 and CDR2: DFQATT and SNEGSKA (reference sequence). Trimming cost V 3 bases and J 0 bases; bases outside gene matches: 7. The CDR3 loop reads CSARAGGGSSYEQYF. In nucleotides, the CDR3 is TGCAGTGCTAGGGCCGGCGGGGGGAGCTCCTACGAGCAGTACTTC.

V gene TRBV7-2 combines with J gene TRBJ2-7; D possibly corresponds to TRBD1 (5 bases). Trimming stripped 5 bases from V and 2 bases from J, with 13 bases between. Germline V lookup: CDR1 SGHTA, CDR2 FQGNSA. This CDR3 contains 14 residues. CDR3 region: CASSTVGPTYEQYF. The CDR3 DNA reads TGTGCCAGCAGCACCGTGGGGCCTACCTACGAGCAGTACTTC.

This clonotype has just a few counts. The chain links TRBV4-3 to TRBJ2-7; 12 bases fit TRBD2. CDR1 is LGHNA and CDR2 is YSLEER in the germline V gene. After removal of 0 bases from V and 3 bases from J, the junction contained 6 bases not matched to a gene. The CDR3 spans 17 residues. CDR3 sequence reads: CASSQDPLAGGSYEQYF. The CDR3 nucleotides read TGCGCCAGCAGCCAAGACCCGCTAGCGGGAGGGAGCTACGAGCAGTACTTC.

The chain links TRBV29-1 to TRBJ1-4; TRBD1 is a possible D gene (5 bases). The germline V and J ends were trimmed by 3 bases and 4 bases, with 12 bases remaining between them. This CDR3 spans 14 amino acids. Per germline, CDR1 SQVTM and CDR2 ANQGSEA. This chain's CDR3 is CSVDYGDFNEKLFF. DNA for the CDR3: TGCAGCGTTGATTACGGGGACTTTAATGAAAAACTGTTTTTT. Filled out from reference TRBV29-1 and TRBJ1-4, the complete variable domain reads SAVISQKPSRDICQRGTSLTIQCQVDSQVTMMFWYRQQPGQSLTLIATANQGSEATYESGFVIDKFPISRPNLTFSTLTVSNMSPEDSSIYLCSVDYGDFNEKLFFGSGTQLSVL.

The J gene is TRBJ2-1, the V gene TRBV10-3; weak D call: TRBD1 (6 bases). In germline, CDR1 is ENHRY, CDR2 SYGVKD. Trimming left V 3 bases short and J 10 bases short, with 16 bases between. This CDR3 is built from 14 residues. CDR3 sequence reads: CAISDLQGVQEQFF. The DNA of the CDR3 is TGTGCCATCAGTGATTTACAGGGAGTACAGGAGCAGTTCTTC.

This clonotype has only a few counts. V and J are TRBV5-1 and TRBJ1-1, with D unresolved. The V gene lost 0 bases and the J gene lost 4 bases, with 10 bases spanning the gap. CDR1 SGHRS and CDR2 YFSETQ come from the germline V gene. This CDR3 has 14 residues. Here the CDR3 DNA reads TGCGCCAGCAGCTTGGCGTCTCCGTCCACTGAAGCTTTCTTT. It encodes CASSLASPSTEAFF.

This clonotype has just a few counts. J is TRBJ2-7 and V is TRBV11-3; TRBD1 agrees at 7 bases. Germline loops: CDR1 SGHNT, CDR2 YENEEA. Trimming at V came to 1 base and at J to 2 bases, leaving 5 bases not matched to a gene. The CDR3 covers 15 residues. In DNA, the CDR3 is TGTGCCAGCAGCTTAGCGGGACAGACTACCTACGAGCAGTACTTC. It is translated as CASSLAGQTTYEQYF.

This clonotype has at least ten counts. The rearrangement links TRBV21-1 to TRBJ2-1; TRBD2 was called by the table and not checked on the DNA. TRBV21-1 is classified as a pseudogene. The length of the CDR3 is 14 residues. For the CDR3, the DNA is TGTGCCAGCAGCAAAACTAGCGGGAGTAATGAGCAGTTCTTC. Translated: CASSKTSGSNEQFF.

The rearrangement joins TRBV7-9 to TRBJ2-3, with 8 bases fitting TRBD2. Germline-derived CDR1 and CDR2 are SEHNR and FQNEAQ (reference sequence). There are 15 residues in the CDR3. V trimming: 4 bases; J trimming: 2 bases; junction bases outside the gene matches: 5. The CDR3, as DNA: TGTGCCAGCAGCTCAAGCGGGGGCCACACAGATACGCAGTATTTT. This codes for CASSSSGGHTDTQYF. Using reference TRBV7-9 and TRBJ2-3 for the parts outside the CDR3, the full variable domain is DTGVSQNPRHKITKRGQNVTFRCDPISEHNRLYWYRQTLGQGPEFLTYFQNEAQLEKSRLLSDRFSAERPKGSFSTLEIQRTEQGDSAMYLCASSSSGGHTDTQYFGPGTRLTVL.

V gene TRBV18 combines with J gene TRBJ1-1; unclear D gene. V was shortened by 4 bases and J by 6 bases, with 15 bases between the two germline ends. CDR1 and CDR2 (germline): KGHSH, LQKENI. This CDR3 is built from 14 residues. The CDR3 reads CASSLPTRGAEAFF. CDR3 nucleotides: TGTGCCAGCTCACTCCCTACACGGGGAGCTGAAGCTTTCTTT. The variable domain in full, completed from reference TRBV18 and TRBJ1-1, reads NAGVMQNPRHLVRRRGQEARLRCSPMKGHSHVYWYRQLPEEGLKFMVYLQKENIIDESGMPKERFSAEFPKEGPSILRIQQVVRGDSAAYFCASSLPTRGAEAFFGQGTRLTVV.

The rearrangement uses TRBV28 and TRBJ1-2, with 9 bases that match TRBD1. Germline CDR1 MDHEN, CDR2 SYDVKM. This CDR3 has 15 residues. V lost 7 bases to trimming and J lost 8 bases; unmatched junction nucleotides: 14. The CDR3 nucleotides read TGTGCCAGCATTCCGGGACAGGGTTTTCCTTGGGGCTACACCTTC. Its protein product is CASIPGQGFPWGYTF.

This clonotype showed up just a few times. The chain carries TRBV7-2 and TRBJ2-1; D uncertain. Between the trimmed V and J ends, which lost 5 bases and 8 bases, there was a span of 16 bases. The length of the CDR3 is 14 residues. The germline CDR1 and CDR2 sequences are SGHTA and FQGNSA. This chain's CDR3 is CASSLDHTHDEQFF. CDR3 nucleotides: TGTGCCAGCAGCCTGGACCACACACACGATGAGCAGTTCTTC. Combining the CDR3 with reference TRBV7-2 and TRBJ2-1 gives the whole variable domain GAGVSQSPSNKVTEKGKDVELRCDPISGHTALYWYRQSLGQGLEFLIYFQGNSAPDKSGLPSDRFSAERTGGSVSTLTIQRTQQEDSAVYLCASSLDHTHDEQFFGPGTRLTVL.

This clonotype is classed as medium-sized. The CDR3 loop is CASSQTTGAAFF. CDR3 sequence (DNA): TGTGCCAGCAGCCAGACGACAGGGGCAGCTTTCTTT. The chain couples TRBV3-1 to TRBJ1-1; 8 bases are a match to TRBD1. This CDR3 comprises 12 residues. The trim removed 3 bases at V and 10 bases at J, leaving 4 bases unmatched. Germline-derived CDR1 and CDR2 are LGHDT and YNNKEL (reference sequence).

In this sample, this clonotype turned up a few times. J is TRBJ2-1 and V is TRBV7-6; 8 bases are a match to TRBD2. The J segment lost 6 bases and the V segment lost 1 base, leaving 11 bases of the junction unmatched. The CDR3 length is 17 residues. CDR1 and CDR2 (germline): SGHVS, FNYEAQ. The DNA for the CDR3 is TGTGCCAGCAGCTTAGAGCCCGGGACTAGACTCTCCAATGAGCAGTTCTTC. Protein sequence: CASSLEPGTRLSNEQFF.

The rearrangement uses TRBV4-1 and TRBJ2-3; the match to TRBD2 covers 7 bases. J was trimmed by 3 bases and V by 1 base; bases with no gene match: 7. Germline loops: CDR1 MGHRA, CDR2 YSYEKL. The CDR3 spans 16 residues. The CDR3 DNA reads as TGCGCCAGCAGCCAAGGAATTAGCGGGCGAACAGATACGCAGTATTTT. It encodes CASSQGISGRTDTQYF.

This clonotype was found a few times. CDR3 DNA: TGTGCCAGTAGTATATCCCCCGGGTCCGCCTATGGCTACACCTTC. Amino acids: CASSISPGSAYGYTF. This chain links TRBV19 with TRBJ1-2; D remains unclear. CDR3 length: 15 residues. Trimming shortened V by 2 bases and J by 4 bases, and 14 bases separated the two germline ends. In germline, CDR1 is LNHDA, CDR2 SQIVND (reference sequence).

This clonotype came up a few times. The chain recombines TRBV18 with TRBJ1-5, with 7 nucleotides matching TRBD1. CDR1 KGHSH and CDR2 LQKENI come from the germline V gene. V was pared by 5 bases and J by 6 bases, with 10 bases of the junction left unmatched. The CDR3 is 15 residues long. The CDR3 protein is CASSVYRGSSQPQHF. CDR3 in DNA: TGTGCCAGCTCAGTCTACAGGGGAAGTAGTCAGCCCCAGCATTTT.

This chain links TRBV7-2 with TRBJ2-5; D may correspond to TRBD1 or TRBD2 (5 bases each). Germline V gene lookup returns CDR1 SGHTA and CDR2 FQGNSA. The CDR3 has 14 residues. The V and J ends lost 5 bases and 4 bases respectively, with 14 bases between them. In DNA form, the CDR3 reads TGTGCCAGCAGCCCTAACCCGGGGCGAGAGACCCAGTACTTC. Its protein is CASSPNPGRETQYF. The whole variable domain, remainder taken from reference TRBV7-2 and TRBJ2-5, is GAGVSQSPSNKVTEKGKDVELRCDPISGHTALYWYRQSLGQGLEFLIYFQGNSAPDKSGLPSDRFSAERTGGSVSTLTIQRTQQEDSAVYLCASSPNPGRETQYFGPGTRLLVL.

This clonotype was seen only a few times. The CDR3 loop is CASSLATGNTGELFF. In DNA form, the CDR3 reads TGCGCCAGCAGCTTGGCGACAGGGAACACCGGGGAGCTGTTTTTT. The rearrangement uses TRBV5-1 and TRBJ2-2; a possible D gene is TRBD1 (6 bases). Germline V gives CDR1 SGHRS, CDR2 YFSETQ. The CDR3 spans 15 residues. The ends were cut back, 0 bases at V and 1 base at J, with 7 bases in the middle.